Sequencing of this T cell receptor (beta chain) was carried out in a study of HIV-infected patients and healthy controls. Reverse transcription used approximately 500 ng RNA and constant-region primers for alpha and beta. Using multiplexing indices, alpha and beta chain libraries were generated apart by chain-specific third strand synthesis. TCRdb used MiXCR to reprocess the 5' RACE reads, holding one entry per CDR3 protein. Of some 20,000 distinct CDR3 sequences listed, roughly 8.7% are singletons. CDR1 is LNHDA, CDR2 SQIVND, per germline (reference sequence). Trimming stripped 9 bases from V and 0 bases from J, with 12 bases between. The CDR3 has 15 amino acids. This clonotype occurred many times. The antigen is not known. Antiretroviral therapy had run roughly three months, about 14 weeks, before follow-up blood collection. All unsorted peripheral T cells were captured because whole blood was used without fractionation.

Study-wide points: Approximately three months of therapy was arguably too brief to observe immune reconstitution in treated samples. Diversity differences between study cohorts were not due to their slight age and sex differences.

This sample comprised blood, obtained during antiretroviral therapy. This sequence was found in an adult with HIV infection. The chain recombines TRBV19 with TRBJ1-6; D is undetermined. The CDR3 protein is CASKSLSSYNSPLHF. CDR3 DNA sequence: TGTGCCAGCAAAAGTTTATCCTCCTATAATTCACCCCTCCACTTT. Full variable domain (rest looked up from reference TRBV19 and TRBJ1-6): DGGITQSPKYLFRKEGQNVTLSCEQNLNHDAMYWYRQDPGQGLRLIYYSQIVNDFQKGDIAEGYSVSREKKESFPLTVTSAQKNPTAFYLCASKSLSSYNSPLHFGNGTRLTVT.